The clone carrying this TCR beta chain showed up many times. As yet, its antigen is unknown. This entry is derived from a study of T-cell memory formation after mild COVID-19. Study in general: TCR clusters were largely donor specific. Study results and limitations: Cross-reactive memory seemingly joined, as some responding clones were found in pre-infection memory.

TCRdb redid the calling of the 5' RACE reads with MiXCR, one entry per CDR3 protein. This sample has roughly 14,000 distinct CDR3 sequences, with roughly a fifth found just once. This sequence originates from a young man who had mild COVID-19 (a few samples of this study predate the infection). Cell type and time point are not known. Material for sequencing was PBMCs or a T cell subset sorted from them (not recorded which).

In nucleotides, the CDR3 is TGTGCCAGCAGCGCCCTAGATACGCAGTATTTT. It encodes CASSALDTQYF. The J gene is TRBJ2-3, the V gene TRBV7-9, with D unresolved. There are 11 residues in the CDR3. V lost 5 bases and J lost 5, with 5 bases in between. CDR1 and CDR2 from the germline V gene are SEHNR and FQNEAQ (reference sequence).